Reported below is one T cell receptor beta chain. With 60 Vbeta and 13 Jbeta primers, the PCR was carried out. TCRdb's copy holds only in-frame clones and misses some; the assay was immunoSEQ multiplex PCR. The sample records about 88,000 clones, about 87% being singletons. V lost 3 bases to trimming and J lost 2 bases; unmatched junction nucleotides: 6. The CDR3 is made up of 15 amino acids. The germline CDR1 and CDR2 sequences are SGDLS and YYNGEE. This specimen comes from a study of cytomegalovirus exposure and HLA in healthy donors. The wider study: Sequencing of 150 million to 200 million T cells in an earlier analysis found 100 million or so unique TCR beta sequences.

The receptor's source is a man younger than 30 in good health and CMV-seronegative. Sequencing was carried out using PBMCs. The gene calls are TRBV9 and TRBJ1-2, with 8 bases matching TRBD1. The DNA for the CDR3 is TGTGCCAGCAGCGGGGGAGGACAGGGAAACTATGGCTACACCTTC. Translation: CASSGGGQGNYGYTF.